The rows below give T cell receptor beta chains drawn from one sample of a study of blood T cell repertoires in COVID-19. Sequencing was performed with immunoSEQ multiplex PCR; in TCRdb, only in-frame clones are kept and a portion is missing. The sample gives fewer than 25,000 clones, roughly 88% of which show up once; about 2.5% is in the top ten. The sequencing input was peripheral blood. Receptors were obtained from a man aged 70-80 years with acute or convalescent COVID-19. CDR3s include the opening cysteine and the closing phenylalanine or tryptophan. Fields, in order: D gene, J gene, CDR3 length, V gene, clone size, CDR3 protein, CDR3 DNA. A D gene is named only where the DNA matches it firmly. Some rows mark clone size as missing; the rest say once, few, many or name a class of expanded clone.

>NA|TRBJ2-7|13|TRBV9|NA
CASSVNYGDEQYF
TGTGCCAGCAGCGTAAATTACGGGGACGAGCAGTACTTC
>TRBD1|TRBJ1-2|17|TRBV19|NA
CASSIWGSGQGRYGYTF
TGTGCCAGTAGTATTTGGGGCTCCGGACAGGGGAGATATGGCTACACCTTC
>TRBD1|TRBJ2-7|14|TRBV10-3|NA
CAIRDRDRGGEQYF
TGTGCCATCAGGGACCGGGACAGGGGGGGTGAGCAGTACTTC
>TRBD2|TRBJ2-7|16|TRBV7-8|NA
CASSLGSSGGAYEQYF
TGTGCCAGCAGCTTAGGGTCTAGCGGGGGGGCCTACGAGCAGTACTTC
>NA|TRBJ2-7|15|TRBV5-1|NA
CASSEGQTSSYEQYF
TGCGCCAGCAGCGAAGGACAAACGAGCTCCTACGAGCAGTACTTC
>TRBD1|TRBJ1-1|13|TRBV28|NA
CASTWTGDTEAFF
TGTGCCAGCACCTGGACAGGGGACACTGAAGCTTTCTTT
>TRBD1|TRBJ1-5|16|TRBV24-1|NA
CATSESGGLGNQPQHF
TGTGCCACCAGCGAGTCAGGGGGTTTGGGCAATCAGCCCCAGCATTTT
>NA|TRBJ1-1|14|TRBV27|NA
CASSHPEGNTEAFF
TGTGCCAGCAGTCACCCAGAGGGGAACACTGAAGCTTTCTTT
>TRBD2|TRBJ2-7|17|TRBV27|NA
CASSLPGPSGSPREQYF
TGTGCCAGCAGTTTACCTGGCCCTAGCGGGAGTCCCCGAGAGCAGTACTTC
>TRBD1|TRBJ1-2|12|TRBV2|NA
CAGNRGDYGYTF
TGTGCTGGGAACAGGGGGGACTATGGCTACACCTTC
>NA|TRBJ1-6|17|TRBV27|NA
CASSVNRAGSYNSPLHF
TGTGCCAGCAGTGTCAACAGGGCAGGCTCCTATAATTCACCCCTCCACTTT
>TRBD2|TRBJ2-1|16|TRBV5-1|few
CASSRPRGRAYNEQFF
TGCGCCAGCAGTCGACCCCGCGGGAGGGCCTACAATGAGCAGTTCTTC